Listed below are T cell receptor beta chains from one sample, sequenced in a study of T cells after yellow fever vaccination. TCRdb passed the 5' RACE reads through MiXCR, listing each CDR3 protein once. The sample has hundreds of thousands of distinct CDR3 sequences; about 19% are singletons. Sequencing was performed on PBMCs, taken 15 days after the yellow fever booster vaccination. Every receptor here comes from a young man who received the YFV17D yellow fever vaccine. CDR3s include the opening cysteine and the closing phenylalanine or tryptophan. A D gene is named only where the DNA matches it firmly. Some rows have no size entry. The others give once, few or many, or a class for an expanded clone.

cdr3_length | j_call | clone_size | v_call | d_call | cdr3_aa | cdr3_nt
13 | TRBJ2-3 | few | TRBV5-5 | - | CASSAAGTDTQYF | TGTGCCAGCAGCGCTGCAGGGACAGATACGCAGTATTTT
15 | TRBJ1-4 | - | TRBV19 | - | CASSARQVPNEKLFF | TGTGCCAGTAGTGCTAGACAGGTGCCTAATGAAAAACTGTTTTTT
12 | TRBJ2-3 | - | TRBV7-6 | - | CASSVTLTPQYF | TGTGCCAGCAGCGTCACCCTGACGCCCCAGTATTTT
14 | TRBJ2-7 | - | TRBV5-1 | - | CASSQRVLEFEQYF | TGCGCCAGCAGCCAGAGGGTGTTAGAGTTCGAGCAGTACTTC
14 | TRBJ1-2 | - | TRBV15 | - | CATSRDEANYGYTF | TGTGCCACCAGCAGAGATGAAGCTAACTATGGCTACACCTTC
15 | TRBJ2-3 | - | TRBV3-1 | TRBD1 | CASSPWTGDTDTQYF | TGTGCCAGCAGCCCATGGACAGGGGACACAGATACGCAGTATTTT
15 | TRBJ1-5 | few | TRBV12-3/TRBV12-4 | TRBD1 | CASSLIGTGDQPQHF | TGTGCCAGCAGTTTAATCGGGACAGGGGATCAGCCCCAGCATTTT
16 | TRBJ2-5 | - | TRBV6-1 | - | CASSPPRRAPKETQYF | TGTGCCAGCAGTCCCCCTCGACGGGCACCTAAAGAGACCCAGTACTTC
13 | TRBJ1-2 | few | TRBV29-1 | TRBD1 | CSGQTGVGYGYTF | TGCAGCGGCCAGACAGGGGTTGGCTATGGCTACACCTTC
19 | TRBJ2-1 | many | TRBV12-3/TRBV12-4 | TRBD2 | CASKGLEASGRAIYNEQFF | TGTGCCAGCAAGGGATTAGAAGCTAGCGGGAGGGCAATCTACAATGAGCAGTTCTTC
16 | TRBJ2-3 | few | TRBV7-2 | - | CASSSPGLRRQDTQYF | TGTGCCAGCAGCTCCCCGGGACTCCGTCGGCAAGATACGCAGTATTTT
13 | TRBJ2-4 | few | TRBV7-9 | TRBD1 | CASSFEPTGGWYF | TGTGCCAGCAGCTTTGAACCGACAGGGGGCTGGTACTTC
13 | TRBJ2-1 | few | TRBV6-1 | - | CASRPRSYNEQFF | TGTGCCAGCAGACCACGCTCCTACAATGAGCAGTTCTTC
16 | TRBJ2-6 | - | TRBV18 | - | CASSPVGGSGANVLTF | TGTGCCAGCTCACCAGTTGGGGGCTCTGGGGCCAACGTCCTGACTTTC
14 | TRBJ2-7 | few | TRBV7-9 | - | CASSLPRGLGEQYF | TGTGCCAGCAGCTTGCCCCGGGGTTTGGGCGAGCAGTACTTC
13 | TRBJ2-7 | few | TRBV20-1 | - | CSASGFLSYEQYF | TGCAGTGCTAGCGGATTTCTCTCCTACGAGCAGTACTTC
14 | TRBJ1-4 | few | TRBV7-2 | - | CASSLDPSDEKLFF | TGTGCCAGCAGCTTAGACCCAAGTGATGAAAAACTGTTTTTT
15 | TRBJ2-7 | few | TRBV5-1 | TRBD2 | CASSLTSGGSYEQYF | TGCGCCAGCAGCTTGACTAGCGGGGGTTCCTACGAGCAGTACTTC
15 | TRBJ2-5 | - | TRBV29-1 | - | CSVVRQGHIQETQYF | TGCAGCGTTGTGAGGCAGGGACACATACAAGAGACCCAGTACTTC
12 | TRBJ2-3 | few | TRBV29-1 | - | CSVASSTDTQYF | TGCAGCGTGGCGTCTAGCACAGATACGCAGTATTTT
15 | TRBJ1-1 | - | TRBV5-1 | TRBD1 | CASSGQGAPNTEAFF | TGCGCCAGCAGTGGACAGGGGGCTCCGAACACTGAAGCTTTCTTT
12 | TRBJ1-4 | - | TRBV15 | - | CATSREGEKLFF | TGTGCCACCAGCAGAGAGGGAGAAAAACTGTTTTTT
11 | TRBJ1-4 | - | TRBV29-1 | - | CSVEVGRKLFF | TGCAGCGTTGAAGTCGGGCGGAAACTGTTTTTT